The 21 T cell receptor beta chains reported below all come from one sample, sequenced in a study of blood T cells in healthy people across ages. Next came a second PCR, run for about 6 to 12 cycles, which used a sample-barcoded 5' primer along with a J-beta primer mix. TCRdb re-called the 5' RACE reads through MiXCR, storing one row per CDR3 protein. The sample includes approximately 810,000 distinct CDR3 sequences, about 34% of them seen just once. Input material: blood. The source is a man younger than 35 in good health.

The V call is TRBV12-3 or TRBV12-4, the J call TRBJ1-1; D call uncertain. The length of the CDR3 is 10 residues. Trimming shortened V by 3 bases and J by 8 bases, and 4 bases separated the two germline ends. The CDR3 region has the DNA TGTGCCAGCAGTTTTGGGGAAGCTTTCTTT. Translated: CASSFGEAFF.

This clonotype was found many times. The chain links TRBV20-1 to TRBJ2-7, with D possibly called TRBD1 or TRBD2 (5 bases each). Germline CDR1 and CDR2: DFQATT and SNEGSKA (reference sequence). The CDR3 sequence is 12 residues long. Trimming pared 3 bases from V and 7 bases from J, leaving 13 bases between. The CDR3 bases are TGCAGTGCTAGCCACCTGAGGGGTGAGCAGTACTTC. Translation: CSASHLRGEQYF.

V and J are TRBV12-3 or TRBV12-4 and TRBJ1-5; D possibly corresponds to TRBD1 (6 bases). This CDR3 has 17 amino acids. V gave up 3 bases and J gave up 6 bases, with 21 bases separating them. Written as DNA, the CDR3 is TGTGCCAGCAGTTTTCTCCCAGGGGATAAAGGCATTCAGCCCCAGCATTTT. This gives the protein CASSFLPGDKGIQPQHF.

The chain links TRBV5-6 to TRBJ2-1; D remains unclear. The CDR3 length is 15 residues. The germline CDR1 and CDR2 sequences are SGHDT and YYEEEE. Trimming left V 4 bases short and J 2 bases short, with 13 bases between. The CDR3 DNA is TGTGCCAGCAGCCCAGGAAATTCCCCCTACAATGAGCAGTTCTTC. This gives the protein CASSPGNSPYNEQFF.

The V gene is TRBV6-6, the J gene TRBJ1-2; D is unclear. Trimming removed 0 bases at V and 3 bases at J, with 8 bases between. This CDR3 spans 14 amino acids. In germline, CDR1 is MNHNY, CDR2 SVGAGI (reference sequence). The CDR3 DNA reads TGTGCCAGCAGTTACTCGGGAGCCTACTATGGCTACACCTTC. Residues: CASSYSGAYYGYTF.

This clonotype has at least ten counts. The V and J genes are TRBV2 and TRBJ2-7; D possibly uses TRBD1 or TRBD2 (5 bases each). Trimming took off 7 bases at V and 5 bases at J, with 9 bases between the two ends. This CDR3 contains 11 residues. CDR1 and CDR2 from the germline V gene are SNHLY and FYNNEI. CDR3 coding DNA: TGTGCCAGCACTGGGGGAAACGAGCAGTACTTC. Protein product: CASTGGNEQYF.

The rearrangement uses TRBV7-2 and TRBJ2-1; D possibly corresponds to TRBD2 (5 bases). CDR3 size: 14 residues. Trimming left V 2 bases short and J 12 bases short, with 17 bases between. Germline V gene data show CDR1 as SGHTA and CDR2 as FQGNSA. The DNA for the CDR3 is TGTGCCAGCAGCTTAACTAGTGGGATCTATGGGCAGTTCTTC. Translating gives CASSLTSGIYGQFF.

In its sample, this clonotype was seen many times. CDR3 in DNA: TGTGCCAGCAGCTCCTATAGCGGGGAACTCTACGAGCAGTACTTC. This gives the protein CASSSYSGELYEQYF. This rearrangement joins TRBV7-9 to TRBJ2-7; 8 bases map to TRBD2. Trimming took 4 bases from V and 3 from J; bases not matched to a gene: 8. The CDR3 is 15 residues long. Germline V gene data show CDR1 as SEHNR and CDR2 as FQNEAQ (reference sequence).

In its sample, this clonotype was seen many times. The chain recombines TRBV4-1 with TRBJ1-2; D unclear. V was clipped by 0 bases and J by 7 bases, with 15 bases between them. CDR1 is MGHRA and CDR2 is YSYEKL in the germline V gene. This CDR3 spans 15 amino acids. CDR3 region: CASSQEETTAGGYTF. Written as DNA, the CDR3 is TGCGCCAGCAGCCAAGAAGAGACGACGGCAGGTGGCTACACCTTC.

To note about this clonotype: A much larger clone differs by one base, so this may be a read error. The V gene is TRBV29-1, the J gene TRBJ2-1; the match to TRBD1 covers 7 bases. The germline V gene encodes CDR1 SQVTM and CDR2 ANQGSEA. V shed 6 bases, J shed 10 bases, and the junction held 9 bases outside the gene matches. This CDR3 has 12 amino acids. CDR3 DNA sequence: TGCAGCGTGGGACAGCCTGATTACGAGCAGTTCTTC. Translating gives CSVGQPDYEQFF.

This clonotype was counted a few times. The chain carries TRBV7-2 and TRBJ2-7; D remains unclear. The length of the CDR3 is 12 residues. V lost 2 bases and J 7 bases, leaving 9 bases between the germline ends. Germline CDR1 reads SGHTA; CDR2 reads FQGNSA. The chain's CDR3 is CASSLMVGEQYF. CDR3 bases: TGTGCCAGCAGCTTAATGGTCGGTGAGCAGTACTTC.

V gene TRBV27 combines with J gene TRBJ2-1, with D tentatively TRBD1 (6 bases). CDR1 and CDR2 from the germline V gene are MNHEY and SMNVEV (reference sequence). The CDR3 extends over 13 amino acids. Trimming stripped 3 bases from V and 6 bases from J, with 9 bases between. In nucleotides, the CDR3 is TGTGCCAGCAGTTTCCCACAGGGCAATGAGCAGTTCTTC. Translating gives CASSFPQGNEQFF.

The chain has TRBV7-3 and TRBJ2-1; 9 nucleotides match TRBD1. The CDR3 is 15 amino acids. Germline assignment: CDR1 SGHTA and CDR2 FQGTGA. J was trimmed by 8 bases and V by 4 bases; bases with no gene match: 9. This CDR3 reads CASSSSGQGSDEQFF. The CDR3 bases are TGTGCCAGCAGCTCCTCGGGACAGGGTTCTGATGAGCAGTTCTTC.

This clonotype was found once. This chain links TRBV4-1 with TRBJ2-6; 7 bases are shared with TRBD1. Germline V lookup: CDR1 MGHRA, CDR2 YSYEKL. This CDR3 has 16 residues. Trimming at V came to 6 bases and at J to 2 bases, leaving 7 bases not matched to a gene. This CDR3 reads CASRQTQGAGANVLTF. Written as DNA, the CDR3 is TGCGCCAGCAGGCAAACCCAGGGGGCTGGGGCCAACGTCCTGACTTTC.

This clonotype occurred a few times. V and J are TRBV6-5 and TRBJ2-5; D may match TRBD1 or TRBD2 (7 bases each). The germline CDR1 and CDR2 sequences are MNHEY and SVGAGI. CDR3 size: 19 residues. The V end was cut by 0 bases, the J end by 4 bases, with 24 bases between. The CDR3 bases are TGTGCCAGCAGTTACTCGGTTGGGCAGGGGGGGAACCGAGGAGAGACCCAGTACTTC. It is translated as CASSYSVGQGGNRGETQYF.

The CDR3 sequence: CASSLGGLGGGYTF. CDR3 coding DNA: TGCGCCAGCAGCTTGGGGGGTCTCGGGGGAGGCTACACCTTC. This rearrangement joins TRBV5-1 to TRBJ1-2; a weak D match, TRBD1 (5 bases). V lost 0 bases, J lost 8 bases, and 14 bases lay in between. The CDR3 length is 14 residues. Germline V gene data show CDR1 as SGHRS and CDR2 as YFSETQ. Drawing the rest from reference TRBV5-1 and TRBJ1-2, the complete variable domain is KAGVTQTPRYLIKTRGQQVTLSCSPISGHRSVSWYQQTPGQGLQFLFEYFSETQRNKGNFPGRFSGRQFSNSRSEMNVSTLELGDSALYLCASSLGGLGGGYTFGSGTRLTVV.

The DNA for the CDR3 is TGTGCCATCAGTGAACTCGACATAAGGTTCTACACCTTC. This encodes CAISELDIRFYTF. V gene TRBV10-3 combines with J gene TRBJ1-2; D remains unclear. V dropped 3 bases and J dropped 10 bases, with 15 bases sitting between them. The CDR3 length is 13 residues. Germline loops: CDR1 ENHRY, CDR2 SYGVKD.

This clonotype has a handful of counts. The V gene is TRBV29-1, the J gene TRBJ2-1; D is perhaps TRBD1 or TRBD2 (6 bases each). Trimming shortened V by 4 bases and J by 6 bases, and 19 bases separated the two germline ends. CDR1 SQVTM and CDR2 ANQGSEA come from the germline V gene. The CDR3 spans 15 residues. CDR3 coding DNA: TGCAGCGTTGTGCTGCCGGGGGCGAAGATCAATGAGCAGTTCTTC. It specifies CSVVLPGAKINEQFF.

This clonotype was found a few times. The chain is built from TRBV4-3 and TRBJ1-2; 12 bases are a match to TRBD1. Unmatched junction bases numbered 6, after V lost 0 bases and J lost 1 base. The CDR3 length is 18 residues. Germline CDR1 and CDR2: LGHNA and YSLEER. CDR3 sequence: CASSQDTGQGASNYGYTF. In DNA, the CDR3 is TGCGCCAGCAGCCAAGATACGGGACAGGGGGCGAGTAACTATGGCTACACCTTC.

CDR3 nucleotide sequence: TGTGCCAGCAGTGAGTTTGGGGGCCGTGGCTACACCTTC. Its translation: CASSEFGGRGYTF. This chain links TRBV6-4 with TRBJ1-2; D is possibly TRBD1 (6 bases). Between the trimmed V and J ends, which lost 3 bases and 7 bases, there was a span of 12 bases. The germline gives CDR1 MRHNA, CDR2 SNTAGT. The length of the CDR3 is 13 residues.

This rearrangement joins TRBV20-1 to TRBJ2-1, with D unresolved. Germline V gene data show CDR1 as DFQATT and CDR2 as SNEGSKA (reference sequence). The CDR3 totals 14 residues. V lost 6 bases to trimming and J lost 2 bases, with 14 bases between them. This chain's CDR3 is CSALSRRTYNEQFF. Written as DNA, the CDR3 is TGCAGTGCCTTAAGCAGAAGAACCTACAATGAGCAGTTCTTC.